This T cell receptor beta chain appears in the sequencing data of a study of blood T cell repertoires in COVID-19 (dated by TCRdb to the early 2020s). Background for the entire study: Samples covering the acute and convalescent phases of COVID-19 were provided by collaborators in the United States, Italy and Spain. The prospective study material was composed of cDNA or gDNA derived from T cells, B-cell-depleted T cells, or PBMCs. Sample metadata almost always included a de-identified subject ID, COVID-19 status, age in years and sex. Where HLA class I and class II types were available, the types were taken from metadata supplied by the sample provider, not from assay-based typing. Samples came from the ongoing ImmuneRACE study (first 160 participants) plus 1,254 subjects from 6 global collaborators. Deeply sampled blood TCRbeta repertoires from subjects exposed to, actively infected with, or recovered from COVID-19 were included in the dataset. The repertoires were released in a freely available public database meant as a resource for research on the immune response to SARS-CoV-2. The paper's findings and limits, for the study overall: The quantity of clinical and demographic metadata differed by source and by participant and was supplied without curation.

TCRbeta CDR3 regions were amplified from genomic DNA by means of the immunoSEQ Assay, a bias-controlled multiplex PCR. Processing in the source paper ran as follows. The number of nucleated cells in each sample was estimated from the amplification of reference gene primers within the assay. To quantify the absolute abundance of each unique TCRbeta CDR3 rearrangement, sequence reads were collapsed and filtered. Productive Simpson clonality was computed per sample as the square root of Simpson's diversity index over productive rearrangements. TCRdb holds this immuneACCESS table with in-frame rearrangements only. Some clones are missing; in checked studies, unresolved V genes explain under half, and the rest has no known cause. V, J and clone size derive from that table, while D and trimming were established from the DNA sequence. The sample table lists 270,000 or so clones, about four fifths of them with a count of one. More than 3% of the sample is in the top ten clones.

As to this clone: It lacks a known antigen. The input lacks base qualities; no much larger clone sits a single base away.

CDR1 and CDR2 (KGHSH, LQKENI) derive from the germline V gene. The CDR3 holds 17 amino acids from the cysteine to the phenylalanine. Only the CDR3 portion is preserved as DNA: 51 bases, with reading frame beginning at the first base. Trimmed from V: 5 bases; trimmed from J: 0 bases; junction bases lacking a gene match: 11. Participants in the prospective study were aged about 18 to 95 years, lived in approximately 26 United States geographic areas, and enrolled through a virtual design. In the prospective study, cohorts were assigned on the basis of participant-reported clinical history obtained from a screening survey and a study questionnaire. For ImmuneRACE Cohort 3, a participant was defined as recovered based on two consecutive negative NP/OP PCR tests, clearance by a healthcare professional, or resolution of symptoms. Mobile phlebotomists in the prospective study collected whole blood, serum and a nasopharyngeal or oropharyngeal swab from every participant. Over an approximately 2-month period, participants in the prospective study had the option of providing additional blood draws and questionnaires. Before DNA extraction, blood samples from the prospective study were shipped at room temperature or frozen.

The sequence came from a man aged 50 or older who had recovered from COVID-19. Sequenced input: PBMCs or T cells enriched from blood (not recorded which). Recombination joined TRBV18 with TRBJ2-3; 7 bases in between match TRBD2. CDR3 protein: CASSSWTSGASTDTQYF. At the DNA level, the sequence is TGTGCCAGCTCATCGTGGACTAGTGGAGCTAGCACAGATACGCAGTATTTT.